This T cell receptor beta chain was identified during a study of blood T cell repertoires in COVID-19. Germline V gene data show CDR1 as ENHRY and CDR2 as SYGVKD. This CDR3 spans 16 amino acids. The V segment lost 6 bases and the J segment 2 bases; nucleotides outside the gene matches: 5. Data came from immunoSEQ multiplex PCR; TCRdb stores just in-frame clones and leaves some out. The sample holds under 25,000 clones, 65% to 90% seen once. The chain has TRBV10-3 and TRBJ2-5, with 14 bases lining up with TRBD2. Specimen: peripheral blood. The receptor comes from a woman aged 80 or over with acute or convalescent COVID-19. The CDR3, as DNA: TGTGCCATCAGAGGGACTAGCGGGAGCCAACAAGAGACCCAGTACTTC. Its translation: CAIRGTSGSQQETQYF.